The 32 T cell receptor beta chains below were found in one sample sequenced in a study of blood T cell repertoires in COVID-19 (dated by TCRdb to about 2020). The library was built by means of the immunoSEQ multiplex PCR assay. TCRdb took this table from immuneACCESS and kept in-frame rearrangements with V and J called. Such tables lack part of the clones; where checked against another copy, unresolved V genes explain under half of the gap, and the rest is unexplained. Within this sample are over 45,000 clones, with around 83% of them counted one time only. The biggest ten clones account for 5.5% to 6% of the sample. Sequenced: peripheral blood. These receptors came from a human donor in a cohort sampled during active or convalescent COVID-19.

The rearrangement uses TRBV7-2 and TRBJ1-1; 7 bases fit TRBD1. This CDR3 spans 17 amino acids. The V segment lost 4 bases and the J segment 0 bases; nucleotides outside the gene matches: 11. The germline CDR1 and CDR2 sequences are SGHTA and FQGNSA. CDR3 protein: CASSSWGDRPMNTEAFF. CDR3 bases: TGTGCCAGCAGCTCCTGGGGGGACAGACCTATGAACACTGAAGCTTTCTTT. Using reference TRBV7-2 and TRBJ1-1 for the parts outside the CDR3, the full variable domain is GAGVSQSPSNKVTEKGKDVELRCDPISGHTALYWYRQSLGQGLEFLIYFQGNSAPDKSGLPSDRFSAERTGGSVSTLTIQRTQQEDSAVYLCASSSWGDRPMNTEAFFGQGTRLTVV.

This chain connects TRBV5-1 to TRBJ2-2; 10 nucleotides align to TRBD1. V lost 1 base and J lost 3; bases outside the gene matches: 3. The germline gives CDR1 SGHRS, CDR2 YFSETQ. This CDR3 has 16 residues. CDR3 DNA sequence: TGCGCCAGCAGCTTGATGGGGACAGGGGACACCGGGGAGCTGTTTTTT. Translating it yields CASSLMGTGDTGELFF. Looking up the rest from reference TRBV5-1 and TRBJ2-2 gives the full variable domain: KAGVTQTPRYLIKTRGQQVTLSCSPISGHRSVSWYQQTPGQGLQFLFEYFSETQRNKGNFPGRFSGRQFSNSRSEMNVSTLELGDSALYLCASSLMGTGDTGELFFGEGSRLTVL.

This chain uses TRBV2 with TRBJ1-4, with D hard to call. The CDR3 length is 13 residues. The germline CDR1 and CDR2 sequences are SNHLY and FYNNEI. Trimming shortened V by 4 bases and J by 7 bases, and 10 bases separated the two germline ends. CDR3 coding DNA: TGTGCCAGCAGTGGAGGGTTTTCTGAAAAACTGTTTTTT. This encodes CASSGGFSEKLFF.

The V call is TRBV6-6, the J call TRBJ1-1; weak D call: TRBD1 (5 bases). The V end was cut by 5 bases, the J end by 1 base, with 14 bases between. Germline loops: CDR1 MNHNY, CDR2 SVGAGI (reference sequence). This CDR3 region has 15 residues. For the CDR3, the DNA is TGTGCCAGCAGTGGGAGGGGACCGCCGAACACTGAAGCTTTCTTT. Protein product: CASSGRGPPNTEAFF.

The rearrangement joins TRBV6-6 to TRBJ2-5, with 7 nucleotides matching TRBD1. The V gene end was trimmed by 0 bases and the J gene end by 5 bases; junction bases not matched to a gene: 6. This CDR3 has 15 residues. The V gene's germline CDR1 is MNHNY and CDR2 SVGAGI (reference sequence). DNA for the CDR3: TGTGCCAGCAGTTACTCGGCAGGGGGTCAGGAGACCCAGTACTTC. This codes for CASSYSAGGQETQYF.

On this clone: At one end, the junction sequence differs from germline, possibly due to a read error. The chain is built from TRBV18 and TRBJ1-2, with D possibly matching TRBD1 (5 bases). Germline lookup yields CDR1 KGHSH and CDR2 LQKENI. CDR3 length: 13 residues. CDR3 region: CVSRGDLSGGYTF. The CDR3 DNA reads TGTGTCAGCCGGGGGGACCTATCAGGTGGCTACACCTTC.

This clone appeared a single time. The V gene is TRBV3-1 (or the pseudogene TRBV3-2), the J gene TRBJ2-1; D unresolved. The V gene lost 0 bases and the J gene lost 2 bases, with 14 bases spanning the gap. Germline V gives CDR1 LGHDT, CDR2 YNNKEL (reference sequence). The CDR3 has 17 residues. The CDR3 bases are TGTGCCAGCAGCCAAGAATATAACTCCCCCCCCTACAATGAGCAGTTCTTC. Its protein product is CASSQEYNSPPYNEQFF.

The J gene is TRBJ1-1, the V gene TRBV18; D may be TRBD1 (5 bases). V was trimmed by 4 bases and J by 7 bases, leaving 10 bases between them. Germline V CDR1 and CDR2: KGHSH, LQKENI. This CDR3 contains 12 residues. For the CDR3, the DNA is TGTGCCAGCTCACAGGGAGGGGTTGAAGCTTTCTTT. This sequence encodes CASSQGGVEAFF.

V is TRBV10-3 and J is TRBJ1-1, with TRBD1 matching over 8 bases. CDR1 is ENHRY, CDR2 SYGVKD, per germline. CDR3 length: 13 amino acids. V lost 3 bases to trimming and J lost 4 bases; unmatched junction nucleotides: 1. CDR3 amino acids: CAISEGTGTEAFF. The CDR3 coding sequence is TGTGCCATCAGTGAAGGGACAGGCACTGAAGCTTTCTTT.

CDR3 DNA sequence: TGTGCCAGCAGCCAAGGGCTAGCGGGGGGATTGGTGGAGACCCAGTACTTC. It specifies CASSQGLAGGLVETQYF. This sequence joins TRBV3-1 (or the pseudogene TRBV3-2) and TRBJ2-5; 11 nucleotides align to TRBD2. V shed 1 base, J shed 5 bases, and the junction held 9 bases outside the gene matches. Germline V gene lookup returns CDR1 LGHDT and CDR2 YNNKEL (reference sequence). This CDR3 region has 17 residues.

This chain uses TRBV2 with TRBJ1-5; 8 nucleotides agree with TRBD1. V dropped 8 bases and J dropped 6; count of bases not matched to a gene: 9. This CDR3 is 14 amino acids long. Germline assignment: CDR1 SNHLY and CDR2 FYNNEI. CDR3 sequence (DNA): TGTGCCAGCTCCCGCGGCAGGGGGCGTCAGCCCCAGCATTTT. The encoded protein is CASSRGRGRQPQHF.

CDR3 sequence reads: CASSSGTSGDSTQYF. The DNA for the CDR3 is TGTGCCAGCAGCTCAGGGACTAGCGGGGACTCAACGCAGTATTTT. This chain uses TRBV7-2 with TRBJ2-3, with 13 bases matching TRBD2. V gave up 4 bases and J gave up 9 bases; unmatched junction bases: 7. The CDR3 has 15 amino acids. Germline V CDR1 and CDR2: SGHTA, FQGNSA.

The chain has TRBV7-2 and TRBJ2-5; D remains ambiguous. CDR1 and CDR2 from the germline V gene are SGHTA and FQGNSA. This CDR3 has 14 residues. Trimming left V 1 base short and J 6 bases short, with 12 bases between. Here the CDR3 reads CASSLGFTRKTQYF. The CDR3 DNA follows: TGTGCCAGCAGCTTAGGGTTCACGAGGAAGACCCAGTACTTC.

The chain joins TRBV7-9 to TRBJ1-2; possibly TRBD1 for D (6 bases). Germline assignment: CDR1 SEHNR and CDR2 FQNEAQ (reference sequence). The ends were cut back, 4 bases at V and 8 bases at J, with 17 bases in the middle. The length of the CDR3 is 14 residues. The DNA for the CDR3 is TGTGCCAGCAGCTCCTCCGGGGGGGGGCAAGGCTACACCTTC. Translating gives CASSSSGGGQGYTF.

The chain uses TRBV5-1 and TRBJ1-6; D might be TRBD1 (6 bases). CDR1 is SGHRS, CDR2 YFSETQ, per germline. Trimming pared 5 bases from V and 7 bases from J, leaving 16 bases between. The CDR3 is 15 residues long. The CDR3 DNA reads TGCGCCAGCAGGATTGGGACAATAGTGAATTCACCCCTCCACTTT. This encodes CASRIGTIVNSPLHF.

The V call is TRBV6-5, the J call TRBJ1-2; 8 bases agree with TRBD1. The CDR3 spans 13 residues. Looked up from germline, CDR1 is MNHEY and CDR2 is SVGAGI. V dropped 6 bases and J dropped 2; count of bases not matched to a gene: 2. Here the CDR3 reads CASSWTGNYGYTF. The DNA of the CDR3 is TGTGCCAGCAGCTGGACAGGGAACTATGGCTACACCTTC.

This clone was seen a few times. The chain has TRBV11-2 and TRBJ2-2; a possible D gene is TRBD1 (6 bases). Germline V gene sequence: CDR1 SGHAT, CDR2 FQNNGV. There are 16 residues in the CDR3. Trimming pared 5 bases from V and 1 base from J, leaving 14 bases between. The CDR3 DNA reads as TGTGCCAGCAGCCCCCCCCCGGACAGGAACACCGGGGAGCTGTTTTTT. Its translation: CASSPPPDRNTGELFF.

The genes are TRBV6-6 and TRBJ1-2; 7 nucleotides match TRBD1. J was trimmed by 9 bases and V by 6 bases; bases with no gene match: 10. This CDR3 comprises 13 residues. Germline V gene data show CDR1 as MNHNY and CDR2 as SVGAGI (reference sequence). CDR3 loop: CASSHGTDWSYTF. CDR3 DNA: TGTGCCAGCAGCCATGGGACAGACTGGAGCTACACCTTC.

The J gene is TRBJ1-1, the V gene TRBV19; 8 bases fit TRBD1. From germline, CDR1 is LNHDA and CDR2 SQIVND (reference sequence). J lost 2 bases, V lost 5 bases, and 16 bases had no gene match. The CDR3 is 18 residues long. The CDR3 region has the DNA TGTGCCAGTAGTCCAACACATGGACAGGGCAGGGGAAACACTGAAGCTTTCTTT. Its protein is CASSPTHGQGRGNTEAFF.

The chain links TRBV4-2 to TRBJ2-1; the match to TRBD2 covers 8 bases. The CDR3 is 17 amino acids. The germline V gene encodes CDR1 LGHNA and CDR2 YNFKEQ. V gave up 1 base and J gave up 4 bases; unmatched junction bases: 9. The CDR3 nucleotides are TGTGCCAGCAGCCAAGGCCGCGCGGGGGGCCCTTACAATGAGCAGTTCTTC. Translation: CASSQGRAGGPYNEQFF.

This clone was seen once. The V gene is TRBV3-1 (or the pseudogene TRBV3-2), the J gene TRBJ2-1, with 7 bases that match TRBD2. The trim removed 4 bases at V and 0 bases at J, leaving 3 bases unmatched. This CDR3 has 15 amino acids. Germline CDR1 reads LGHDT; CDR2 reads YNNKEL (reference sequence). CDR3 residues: CASSRLARSYNEQFF. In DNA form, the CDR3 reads TGTGCCAGCAGCCGACTAGCCCGCTCCTACAATGAGCAGTTCTTC.

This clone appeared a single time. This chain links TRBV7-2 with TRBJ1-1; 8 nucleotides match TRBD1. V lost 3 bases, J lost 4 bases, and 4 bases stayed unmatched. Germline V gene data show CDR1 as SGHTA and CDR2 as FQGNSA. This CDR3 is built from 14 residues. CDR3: CASSFNRGSTEAFF. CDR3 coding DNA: TGTGCCAGCAGCTTTAACAGGGGGAGCACTGAAGCTTTCTTT.

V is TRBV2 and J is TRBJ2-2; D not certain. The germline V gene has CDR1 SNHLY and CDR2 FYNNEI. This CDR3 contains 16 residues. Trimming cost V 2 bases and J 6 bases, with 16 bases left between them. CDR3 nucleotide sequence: TGTGCCAGCAGTGAAACGTATGGGTACCTAGCCGGGGAGCTGTTTTTT. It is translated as CASSETYGYLAGELFF.

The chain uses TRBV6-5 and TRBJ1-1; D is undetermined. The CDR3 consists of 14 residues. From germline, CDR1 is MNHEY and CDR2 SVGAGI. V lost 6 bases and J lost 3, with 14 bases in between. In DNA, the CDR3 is TGTGCCAGCAGCCCCGGGTATCTTGACACTGAAGCTTTCTTT. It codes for CASSPGYLDTEAFF.

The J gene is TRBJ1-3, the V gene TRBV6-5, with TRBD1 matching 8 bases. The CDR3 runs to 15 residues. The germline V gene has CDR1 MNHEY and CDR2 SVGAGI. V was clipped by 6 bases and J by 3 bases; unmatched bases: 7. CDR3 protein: CASSRTGGVGNTIYF. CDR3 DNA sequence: TGTGCCAGCAGCCGAACAGGGGGTGTTGGAAACACCATATATTTT.

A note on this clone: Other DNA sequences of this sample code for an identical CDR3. CDR3 bases: TGTGCCAGCAGGACTAGCACAGATACGCAGTATTTT. As protein: CASRTSTDTQYF. The chain couples TRBV6-5 to TRBJ2-3; no clear D. This CDR3 region has 12 residues. V was cut by 6 bases and J by 0 bases, with 4 bases left in between. Per germline, CDR1 MNHEY and CDR2 SVGAGI.

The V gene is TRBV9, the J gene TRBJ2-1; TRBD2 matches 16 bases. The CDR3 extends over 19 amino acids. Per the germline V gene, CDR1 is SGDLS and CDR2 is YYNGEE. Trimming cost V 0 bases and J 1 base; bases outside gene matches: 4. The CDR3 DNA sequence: TGTGCCAGCAGCGTAGCGGGGACTAGCGGGGGGGCGTCCTACAATGAGCAGTTCTTC. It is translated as CASSVAGTSGGASYNEQFF.

CDR3 sequence: CASSPQYDQPQHF. CDR3 nucleotide sequence: TGCGCCAGCAGCCCCCAGTATGATCAGCCCCAGCATTTT. The rearrangement uses TRBV4-1 and TRBJ1-5, with D unresolved. CDR1 MGHRA and CDR2 YSYEKL come from the germline V gene. V was shortened by 4 bases and J by 5 bases, with 9 bases between the two germline ends. The CDR3 totals 13 residues.

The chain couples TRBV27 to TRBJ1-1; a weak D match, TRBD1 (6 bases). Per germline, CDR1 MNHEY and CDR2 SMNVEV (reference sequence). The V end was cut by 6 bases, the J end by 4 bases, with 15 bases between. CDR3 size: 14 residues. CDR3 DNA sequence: TGTGCCAGCAGCACTAATACAGGGTCCACTGAAGCTTTCTTT. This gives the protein CASSTNTGSTEAFF.

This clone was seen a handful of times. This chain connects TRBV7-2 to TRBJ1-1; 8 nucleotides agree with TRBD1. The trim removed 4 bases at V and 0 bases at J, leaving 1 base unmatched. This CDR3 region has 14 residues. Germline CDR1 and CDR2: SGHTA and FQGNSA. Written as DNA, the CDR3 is TGTGCCAGCAGCTCGGGACAGGTGAACACTGAAGCTTTCTTT. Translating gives CASSSGQVNTEAFF.

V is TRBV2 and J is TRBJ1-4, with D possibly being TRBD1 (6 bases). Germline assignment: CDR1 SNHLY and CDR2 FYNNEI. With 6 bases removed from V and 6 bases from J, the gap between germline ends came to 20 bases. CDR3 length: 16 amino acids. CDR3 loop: CASRFPQGRADEKLFF. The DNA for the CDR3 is TGTGCCAGCAGATTTCCCCAGGGGAGGGCCGATGAAAAACTGTTTTTT.

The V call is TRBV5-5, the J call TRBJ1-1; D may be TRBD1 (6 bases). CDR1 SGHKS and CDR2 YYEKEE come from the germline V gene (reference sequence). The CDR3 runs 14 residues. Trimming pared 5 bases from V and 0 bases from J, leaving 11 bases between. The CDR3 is CASSGTSMNTEAFF. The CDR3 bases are TGTGCCAGCAGTGGGACATCAATGAACACTGAAGCTTTCTTT.